Sequencing of this T cell receptor (beta chain) was carried out in a study of low-dose radiotherapy and immunotherapy resistance in tumors. Across the whole study: A dose of 0.5 Gy per fraction was delivered to Cohort 1 every 2 weeks, for a total of 6.5 Gy.

As to time point: after trial treatment. Sample treatment: LDRT plus nivolumab, ipilimumab, low-dose cyclophosphamide and aspirin (RACIN trial). Low-dose radiotherapy and low-dose cyclophosphamide, together with aspirin, ipilimumab and nivolumab, were given to donors. There are 13 residues in the CDR3. V lost 5 bases to trimming and J lost 8 bases, with 15 bases between them. Looked up from germline, CDR1 is SGHTA and CDR2 is FQGNSA. With TRAV- and TRBV-specific primers, first-strand cDNA was made, covering the alpha and beta chains. Over approximately 20 PCR cycles, TCRs were amplified from a constant-region primer and V-primer adapter. After the mRNA was isolated, it was amplified using in vitro transcription. MiXCR was run by TCRdb on the reads, yielding one entry per CDR3 protein. The table lists some 100,000 distinct CDR3 sequences, under 25% of them singletons. This clonotype was found many times.

The sequenced sample was PBMCs, obtained after low-dose radiotherapy plus immunotherapy. The genes are TRBV7-2 and TRBJ1-2, with a tentative D call TRBD1 (5 bases). The receptor's source is a female donor with ovarian cancer. This CDR3 reads CASSPSQAKGYTF. CDR3 sequence (DNA): TGTGCCAGCAGCCCCTCACAGGCCAAGGGCTACACCTTC.